These 7 T cell receptor beta chains share one sample of origin, sequenced in a study of blood T cell repertoires in COVID-19. Method: immunoSEQ multiplex PCR; TCRdb's copy keeps in-frame clones and lacks some. The data show roughly 250,000 clones, with nearly 85% seen just once and around 7.8% held by the top ten. The specimen was peripheral blood. Source of these receptors: a human donor in a cohort sampled during active COVID-19.

The V and J genes are TRBV6-2 or TRBV6-3 and TRBJ1-6; no definite D call. Germline V CDR1 and CDR2: MNHEY, SVGEGT. The CDR3 totals 16 residues. V was clipped by 2 bases and J by 1 base, with 9 bases between them. The CDR3 DNA reads TGTGCCAGCAGTTACAGGAAGACATCCTATAATTCACCCCTCCACTTT. It translates to CASSYRKTSYNSPLHF.

V is TRBV3-1 (or the pseudogene TRBV3-2) and J is TRBJ2-1; 13 positions agree with TRBD2. Germline loops: CDR1 LGHDT, CDR2 YNNKEL (reference sequence). The CDR3 runs 17 residues. V lost 6 bases to trimming and J lost 5 bases; unmatched junction nucleotides: 10. Here the CDR3 DNA reads TGTGCCAGCAGTCAGAGACTAGCGGGAGGCGGCGACAATGAGCAGTTCTTC. It translates to CASSQRLAGGGDNEQFF.

In nucleotides, the CDR3 is TGTGCCAGCAGCCACACAGTGGGGCCCTACGAGCAGTACTTC. Amino acid sequence: CASSHTVGPYEQYF. The V gene is TRBV6-2 or TRBV6-3, the J gene TRBJ2-7; perhaps TRBD1 as D (5 bases). Germline V CDR1 and CDR2: MNHEY, SVGEGT. CDR3 size: 14 residues. Trimming stripped 6 bases from V and 2 bases from J, with 14 bases between.

The chain combines TRBV18 with TRBJ2-5; 7 bases line up with TRBD2. The CDR3 is 13 amino acids. J was trimmed by 5 bases and V by 0 bases; bases with no gene match: 0. CDR1 and CDR2 (germline): KGHSH, LQKENI. The CDR3 DNA sequence: TGTGCCAGCTCACCACCCGGGGGGGAGACCCAGTACTTC. Protein sequence: CASSPPGGETQYF.

The chain employs TRBV5-6 and TRBJ2-7; TRBD1 agrees at 11 bases. The CDR3 contains 14 residues. Looked up from germline, CDR1 is SGHDT and CDR2 is YYEEEE. Unmatched junction bases numbered 2, after V lost 3 bases and J lost 3 bases. The CDR3 DNA reads as TGTGCCAGCAGCTGGGACAGGGGGGACTACGAGCAGTACTTC. Its protein is CASSWDRGDYEQYF.

The V call is TRBV18, the J call TRBJ2-5; TRBD1 matches 8 bases. Germline V CDR1 and CDR2: KGHSH, LQKENI. CDR3 length equals 17 residues. Trimming took 3 bases from V and 4 from J; bases not matched to a gene: 13. The CDR3 loop is CASSPYIRDRILETQYF. CDR3 sequence (DNA): TGTGCCAGCTCACCCTACATCCGGGACAGGATATTAGAGACCCAGTACTTC.

The gene calls are TRBV28 and TRBJ2-7, with 9 nucleotides matching TRBD1. Germline CDR1 MDHEN, CDR2 SYDVKM. J lost 2 bases, V lost 2 bases, and 7 bases had no gene match. The CDR3 totals 16 residues. The CDR3 spells CASSLMTGGSPYEQYF. CDR3 in DNA: TGTGCCAGCAGTTTAATGACAGGGGGGTCACCCTACGAGCAGTACTTC.